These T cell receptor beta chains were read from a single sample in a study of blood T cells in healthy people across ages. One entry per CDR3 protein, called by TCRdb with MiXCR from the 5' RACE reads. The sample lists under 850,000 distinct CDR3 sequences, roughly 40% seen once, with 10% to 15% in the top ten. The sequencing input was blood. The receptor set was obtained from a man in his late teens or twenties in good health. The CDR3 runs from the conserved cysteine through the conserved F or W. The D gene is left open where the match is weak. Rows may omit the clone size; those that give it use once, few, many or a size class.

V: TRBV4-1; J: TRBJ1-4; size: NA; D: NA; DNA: TGCGCCAGCAGCCAAGTCGGTGGTGGACTGTTTTTT; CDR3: CASSQVGGGLFF
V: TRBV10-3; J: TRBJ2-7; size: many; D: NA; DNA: TGTGCCATCAGTGACCACAGGGATTACTCCTACGAGCAGTACTTC; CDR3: CAISDHRDYSYEQYF
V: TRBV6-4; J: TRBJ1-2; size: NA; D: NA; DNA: TGTGCCAGCAGTGACTCGAACGAGGGGAATGGCTACACCTTC; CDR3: CASSDSNEGNGYTF
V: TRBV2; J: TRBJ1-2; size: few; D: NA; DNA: TGTGCCAGGGCAGGGAGGTCGGGCTATGGCTACACCTTC; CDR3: CARAGRSGYGYTF
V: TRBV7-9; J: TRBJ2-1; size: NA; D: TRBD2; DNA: TGTGCCAGCAGCTCAGAGCGGGGGGGCCAGAAGAGTGAGCAGTTCTTC; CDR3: CASSSERGGQKSEQFF
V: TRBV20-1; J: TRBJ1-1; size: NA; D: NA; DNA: TGCAGTGCTAGGACACACGGGACACCGAACACTGAAGCTTTCTTT; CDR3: CSARTHGTPNTEAFF
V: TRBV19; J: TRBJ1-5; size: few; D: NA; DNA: TGTGCCAGCTCGAGGACCGCCGCGACCAATCAGCCCCAGCATTTT; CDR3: CASSRTAATNQPQHF
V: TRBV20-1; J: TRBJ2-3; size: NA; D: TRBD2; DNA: TGCAGTGCTACCCCACTAGCGGGGGGGCTCACAGATACGCAGTATTTT; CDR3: CSATPLAGGLTDTQYF
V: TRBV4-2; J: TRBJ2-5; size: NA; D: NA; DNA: TGTGCCAGCAGCCAAGGTAGCGAAACTACCCAAGAGACCCAGTACTTC; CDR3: CASSQGSETTQETQYF
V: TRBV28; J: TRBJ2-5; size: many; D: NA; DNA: TGTGCCAGCAGTTTCGCCGGGGGGCGCGACGGGACCCAGTACTTC; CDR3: CASSFAGGRDGTQYF
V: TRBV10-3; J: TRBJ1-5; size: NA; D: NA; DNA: TGTGCCATCAGTGAGGAGCAAAAGAACCAGCCCCAGCATTTT; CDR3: CAISEEQKNQPQHF
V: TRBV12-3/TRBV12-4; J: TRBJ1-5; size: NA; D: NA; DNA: TGTGCCAGCAGCCCGAATACAGGGAGGGATAGCAATCAGCCCCAGCATTTT; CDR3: CASSPNTGRDSNQPQHF
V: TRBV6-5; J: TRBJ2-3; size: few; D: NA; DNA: TGTGCCAGCAGTTACTCATCGCTAGCGACAGATACGCAGTATTTT; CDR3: CASSYSSLATDTQYF
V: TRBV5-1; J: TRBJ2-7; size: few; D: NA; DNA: TGCGCCAGCAGCTTGGCCGACAGGTCCTACGAGCAGTACTTC; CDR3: CASSLADRSYEQYF
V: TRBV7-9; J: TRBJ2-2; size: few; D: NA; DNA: TGTGCCAGCACCTTGCAGGGCACCGGGGAGCTGTTTTTT; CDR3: CASTLQGTGELFF
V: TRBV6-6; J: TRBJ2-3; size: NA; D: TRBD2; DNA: TGTGCCAGCAGATGGGATGTAGCGGGGAAGAGCACAGATACGCAGTATTTT; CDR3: CASRWDVAGKSTDTQYF